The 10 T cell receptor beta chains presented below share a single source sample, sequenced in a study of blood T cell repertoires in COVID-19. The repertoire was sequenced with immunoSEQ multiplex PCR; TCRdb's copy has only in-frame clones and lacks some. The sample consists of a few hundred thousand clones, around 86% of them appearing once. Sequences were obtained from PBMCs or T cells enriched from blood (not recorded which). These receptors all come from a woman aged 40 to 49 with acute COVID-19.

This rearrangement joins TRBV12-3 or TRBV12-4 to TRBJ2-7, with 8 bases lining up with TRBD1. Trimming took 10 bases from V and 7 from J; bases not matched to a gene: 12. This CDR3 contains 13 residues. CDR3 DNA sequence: TGTGCCACCGCCCGGGACAGGACCCTGGAGCAGTACTTC. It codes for CATARDRTLEQYF.

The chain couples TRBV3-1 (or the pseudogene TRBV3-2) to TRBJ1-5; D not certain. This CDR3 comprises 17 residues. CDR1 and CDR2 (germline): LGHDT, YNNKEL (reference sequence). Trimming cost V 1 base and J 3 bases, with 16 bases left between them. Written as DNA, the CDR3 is TGTGCCAGCAGCCAAGCCTTTGATGCGGCGGCCAATCAGCCCCAGCATTTT. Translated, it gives CASSQAFDAAANQPQHF.

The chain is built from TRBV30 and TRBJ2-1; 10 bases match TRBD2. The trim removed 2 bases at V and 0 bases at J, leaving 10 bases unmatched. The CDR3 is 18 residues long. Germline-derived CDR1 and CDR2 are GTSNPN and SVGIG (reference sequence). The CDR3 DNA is TGTGCCTGGAGTCTAGCGGGAGCCTCTATTGTCTCCTACAATGAGCAGTTCTTC. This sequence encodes CAWSLAGASIVSYNEQFF.

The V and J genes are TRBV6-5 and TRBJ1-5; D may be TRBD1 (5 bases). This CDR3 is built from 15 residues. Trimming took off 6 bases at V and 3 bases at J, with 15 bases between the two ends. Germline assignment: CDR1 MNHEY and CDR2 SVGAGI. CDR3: CASSLTRGDNQPQHF. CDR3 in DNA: TGTGCCAGCAGCTTGACTCGGGGGGACAATCAGCCCCAGCATTTT.

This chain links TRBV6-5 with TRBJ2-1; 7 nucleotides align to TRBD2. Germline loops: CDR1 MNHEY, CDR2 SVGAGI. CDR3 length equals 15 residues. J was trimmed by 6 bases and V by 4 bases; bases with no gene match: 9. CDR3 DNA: TGTGCCAGCAGTTCTCAGACTCCGGGAGGCAATGAGCAGTTCTTC. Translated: CASSSQTPGGNEQFF.

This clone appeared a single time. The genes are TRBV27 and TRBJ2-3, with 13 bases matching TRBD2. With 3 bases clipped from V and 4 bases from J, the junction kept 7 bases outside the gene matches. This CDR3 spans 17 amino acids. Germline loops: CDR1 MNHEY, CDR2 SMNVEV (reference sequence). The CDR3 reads CASSFQRTSGSPDTQYF. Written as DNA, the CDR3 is TGTGCCAGCAGTTTTCAGAGGACTAGCGGGAGCCCAGATACGCAGTATTTT.

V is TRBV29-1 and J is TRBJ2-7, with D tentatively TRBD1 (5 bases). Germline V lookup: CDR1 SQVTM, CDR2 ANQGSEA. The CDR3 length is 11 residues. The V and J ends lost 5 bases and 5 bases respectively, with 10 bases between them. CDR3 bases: TGCAGCGTTAGCGACAGCGACGAGCAGTACTTC. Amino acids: CSVSDSDEQYF.

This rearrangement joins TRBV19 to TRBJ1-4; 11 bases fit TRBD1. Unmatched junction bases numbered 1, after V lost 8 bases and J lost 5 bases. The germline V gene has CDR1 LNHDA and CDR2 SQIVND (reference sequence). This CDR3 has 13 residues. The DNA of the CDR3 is TGTGCCAGTGGGACAGGGGGAAATGAAAAACTGTTTTTT. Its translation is CASGTGGNEKLFF.

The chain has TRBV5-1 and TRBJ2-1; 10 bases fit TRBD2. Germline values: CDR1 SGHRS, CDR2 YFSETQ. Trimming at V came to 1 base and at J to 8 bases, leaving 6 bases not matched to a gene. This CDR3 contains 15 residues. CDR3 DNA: TGCGCCAGCAGCTTGTCTAGCGGGAGCATCGATGAGCAGTTCTTC. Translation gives CASSLSSGSIDEQFF.

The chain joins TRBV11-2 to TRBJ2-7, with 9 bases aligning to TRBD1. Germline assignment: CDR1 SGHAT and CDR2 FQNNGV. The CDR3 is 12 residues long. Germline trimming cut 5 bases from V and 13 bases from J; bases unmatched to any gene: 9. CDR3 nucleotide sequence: TGTGCCAGCAGCACCGGGACAGGGACTAATTACTTC. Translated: CASSTGTGTNYF.